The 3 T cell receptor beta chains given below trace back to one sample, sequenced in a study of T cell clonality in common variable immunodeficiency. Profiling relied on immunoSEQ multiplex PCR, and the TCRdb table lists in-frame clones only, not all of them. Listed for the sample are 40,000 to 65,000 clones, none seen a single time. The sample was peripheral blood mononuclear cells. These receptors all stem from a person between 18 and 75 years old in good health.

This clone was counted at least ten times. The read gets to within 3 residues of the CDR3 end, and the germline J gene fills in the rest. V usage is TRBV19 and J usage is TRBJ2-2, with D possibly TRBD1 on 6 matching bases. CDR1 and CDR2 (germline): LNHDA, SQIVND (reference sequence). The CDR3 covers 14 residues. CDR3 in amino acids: CASFRGGVNEKLFF. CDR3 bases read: TGTGCCAGTTTTAGAGGGGGTGTGAATGAAAAG. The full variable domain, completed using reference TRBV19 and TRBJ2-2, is DGGITQSPKYLFRKEGQNVTLSCEQNLNHDAMYWYRQDPGQGLRLIYYSQIVNDFQKGDIAEGYSVSREKKESFPLTVTSAQKNPTAFYLCASFRGGVNEKLFFGEGSRLTVL.

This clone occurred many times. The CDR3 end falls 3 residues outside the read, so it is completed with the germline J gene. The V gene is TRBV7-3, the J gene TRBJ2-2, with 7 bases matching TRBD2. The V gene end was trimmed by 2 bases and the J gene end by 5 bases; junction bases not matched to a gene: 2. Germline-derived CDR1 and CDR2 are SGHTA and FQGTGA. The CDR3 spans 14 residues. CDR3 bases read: TGTGCCAGCAGCTTACTAGCGGATACCGGGGAG. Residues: CASSLLADTGE. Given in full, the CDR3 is CASSLLADTGELFF.

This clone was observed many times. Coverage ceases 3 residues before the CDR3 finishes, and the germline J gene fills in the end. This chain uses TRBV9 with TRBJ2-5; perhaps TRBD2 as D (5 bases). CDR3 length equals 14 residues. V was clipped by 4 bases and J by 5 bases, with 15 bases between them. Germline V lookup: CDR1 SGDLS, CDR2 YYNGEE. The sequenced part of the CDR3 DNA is TGTGCCAGCAGCCCGAGCGGCCTCTCGGAGACC. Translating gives CASSPSGLSET. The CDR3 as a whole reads CASSPSGLSETQYF.